Here is one TCR beta chain with its context. The entry originates in a study of blood T cell repertoires in COVID-19. Study context: The United States, Italy and Spain supplied acute and convalescent COVID-19 samples.

Data came from immunoSEQ multiplex PCR; TCRdb stores just in-frame clones and leaves some out. The sample carries 250,000 to 300,000 clones, 85% recorded once. CDR3 size: 13 residues. V was cut by 0 bases and J by 8 bases, with 10 bases left in between. Germline assignment: CDR1 SGHTA and CDR2 FQGNSA. The source of this sequence is a man in his forties or fifties with active or convalescent COVID-19. The sample taken for sequencing was peripheral blood. J is TRBJ1-1 and V is TRBV7-2; D perhaps matches TRBD1 (5 bases). The CDR3: CASSLARGLEAFF. The CDR3 coding sequence is TGTGCCAGCAGCTTAGCGCGGGGCCTCGAAGCTTTCTTT.